A selection of T cell receptor beta chains follows, all from one sample in a study of blood T cells in healthy people across ages. TCRdb called the 5' RACE reads again in MiXCR, with one record for every CDR3 protein. This table holds around 1.7 million distinct CDR3 sequences, over 25% found once. Material for sequencing was blood. The receptors were sampled from a woman aged 25 to 45 in good health. Each CDR3 is given with its conserved first and last residue. The D gene is left open where the match is weak. Clone sizes are given selectively: once, few, many, or a class where the clone is expanded.

len	abundance	v_gene	j_gene	d_gene	CDR3aa	CDR3nt
16	many	TRBV12-3/TRBV12-4	TRBJ2-1	-	CASNGSPGVTERGQFF	TGTGCCAGCAATGGGTCGCCCGGTGTTACAGAGAGGGGGCAGTTCTTC
15	-	TRBV4-1	TRBJ1-3	-	CASSQGPNSGNTIYF	TGCGCCAGCAGCCAGGGACCGAACTCTGGAAACACCATATATTTT
14	-	TRBV12-3/TRBV12-4	TRBJ1-2	TRBD1	CASSPQTGLYGYTF	TGTGCCAGCAGTCCGCAGACAGGGCTCTATGGCTACACCTTC
15	few	TRBV5-5	TRBJ2-3	-	CASSSLEGLTDTQYF	TGTGCCAGCAGCTCGCTGGAAGGGCTCACAGATACGCAGTATTTT
14	few	TRBV10-1	TRBJ2-3	-	CASISPGSTDTQYF	TGCGCCAGCATATCGCCAGGGAGCACAGATACGCAGTATTTT
13	few	TRBV27	TRBJ1-2	-	CASSPPDSRGYTF	TGTGCCAGCAGTCCCCCGGATAGCAGGGGCTACACCTTC
17	many	TRBV29-1	TRBJ2-1	TRBD2	CSVEEGGLAGIPNEQFF	TGCAGCGTTGAAGAGGGGGGGCTAGCGGGAATACCCAATGAGCAGTTCTTC
17	few	TRBV27	TRBJ1-4	-	CASSSKGRPSGREKLFF	TGTGCCAGCAGCTCCAAGGGGCGGCCCTCGGGTAGGGAAAAACTGTTTTTT
18	-	TRBV10-1	TRBJ2-7	-	CASSDSRWQRGHLYEQYF	TGCGCCAGCAGTGATTCCCGGTGGCAAAGGGGCCATCTCTACGAGCAGTACTTC
12	few	TRBV12-3/TRBV12-4	TRBJ2-7	-	CASSLVYDEQYF	TGTGCCAGCAGTTTAGTGTACGACGAGCAGTACTTC
15	once	TRBV14	TRBJ2-1	-	CASSQGWLLDNEQFF	TGTGCCAGCAGCCAAGGTTGGCTCCTCGACAATGAGCAGTTCTTC
14	-	TRBV11-1	TRBJ2-3	-	CASSRAEGKNTQYF	TGTGCCAGCAGCCGAGCGGAAGGGAAGAATACGCAGTATTTT
16	-	TRBV7-2	TRBJ2-2	-	CASSFPGGGNTGELFF	TGTGCCAGCAGCTTTCCGGGCGGAGGGAACACCGGGGAGCTGTTTTTT
15	many	TRBV7-9	TRBJ2-7	-	CASSRSGRVIYEQYF	TGTGCCAGCAGTAGGTCGGGACGGGTAATCTACGAGCAGTACTTC
15	-	TRBV11-2	TRBJ1-1	-	CASSLDPGALTEAFF	TGTGCCAGCAGCTTAGATCCAGGGGCACTCACTGAAGCTTTCTTT
15	many	TRBV28	TRBJ2-7	TRBD1	CASSRGRQGAYEQYF	TGTGCCAGCAGCCGCGGCAGACAGGGGGCCTACGAGCAGTACTTC
14	many	TRBV29-1	TRBJ2-3	TRBD2	CSVRASGSTDTQYF	TGCAGCGTTCGAGCTAGCGGTAGCACAGATACGCAGTATTTT
14	-	TRBV11-2	TRBJ1-2	-	CASSFNAGNYGYTF	TGTGCCAGCAGCTTTAACGCCGGAAACTATGGCTACACCTTC
12	many	TRBV29-1	TRBJ2-5	-	CSVVSGPGTQYF	TGCAGCGTTGTTAGCGGACCGGGGACCCAGTACTTC
18	few	TRBV28	TRBJ2-6	TRBD1	CASSLIRDRHSGANVPTF	TGTGCCAGCAGTTTGATTCGGGACAGGCACTCTGGGGCCAACGTCCCGACTTTC
13	many	TRBV29-1	TRBJ2-3	-	CSVEGGSPDTQYF	TGCAGCGTTGAAGGTGGTAGCCCAGATACGCAGTATTTT
14	-	TRBV30	TRBJ2-2	TRBD2	CAWRRTSVTGELFF	TGTGCCTGGAGGAGGACTAGCGTCACCGGGGAGCTGTTTTTT
14	many	TRBV15	TRBJ2-3	-	CATSPRGRTDTQYF	TGTGCCACCAGCCCCAGGGGGAGGACAGATACGCAGTATTTT
15	few	TRBV15	TRBJ1-5	-	CATSIAPNSNQPQHF	TGTGCCACCAGCATAGCACCAAATAGCAATCAGCCCCAGCATTTT
15	-	TRBV12-3/TRBV12-4	TRBJ2-7	TRBD2	CASSFESGRAYEQYF	TGTGCCAGCAGTTTCGAGAGCGGGAGGGCGTACGAGCAGTACTTC
15	-	TRBV5-1	TRBJ1-4	-	CASSPAGQSNEKLFF	TGCGCCAGCAGCCCGGCCGGACAGAGCAATGAAAAACTGTTTTTT
15	few	TRBV6-1	TRBJ1-5	TRBD1	CASREQGAHNQPQHF	TGTGCCAGCCGTGAACAGGGGGCCCACAATCAGCCCCAGCATTTT
13	-	TRBV7-9	TRBJ2-7	-	CASKGWTKDEQYF	TGTGCCAGCAAAGGCTGGACTAAGGACGAGCAGTACTTC
16	-	TRBV5-1	TRBJ2-1	-	CASHILVGSSYNEQFF	TGCGCCAGCCACATACTAGTGGGGAGCTCCTACAATGAGCAGTTCTTC
13	once	TRBV6-4	TRBJ1-2	-	CGSSNEVGYGYTF	TGTGGCAGCAGTAATGAGGTTGGGTATGGCTACACCTTC
17	few	TRBV7-6	TRBJ2-7	TRBD1	CASSQLWGTDPHYEQYF	TGTGCCAGCAGCCAACTGTGGGGGACAGACCCCCACTACGAGCAGTACTTC
17	few	TRBV5-1	TRBJ2-7	-	CASSPTGTSISLYEQYF	TGCGCCAGCAGTCCTACCGGGACTTCCATATCGCTCTACGAGCAGTACTTC